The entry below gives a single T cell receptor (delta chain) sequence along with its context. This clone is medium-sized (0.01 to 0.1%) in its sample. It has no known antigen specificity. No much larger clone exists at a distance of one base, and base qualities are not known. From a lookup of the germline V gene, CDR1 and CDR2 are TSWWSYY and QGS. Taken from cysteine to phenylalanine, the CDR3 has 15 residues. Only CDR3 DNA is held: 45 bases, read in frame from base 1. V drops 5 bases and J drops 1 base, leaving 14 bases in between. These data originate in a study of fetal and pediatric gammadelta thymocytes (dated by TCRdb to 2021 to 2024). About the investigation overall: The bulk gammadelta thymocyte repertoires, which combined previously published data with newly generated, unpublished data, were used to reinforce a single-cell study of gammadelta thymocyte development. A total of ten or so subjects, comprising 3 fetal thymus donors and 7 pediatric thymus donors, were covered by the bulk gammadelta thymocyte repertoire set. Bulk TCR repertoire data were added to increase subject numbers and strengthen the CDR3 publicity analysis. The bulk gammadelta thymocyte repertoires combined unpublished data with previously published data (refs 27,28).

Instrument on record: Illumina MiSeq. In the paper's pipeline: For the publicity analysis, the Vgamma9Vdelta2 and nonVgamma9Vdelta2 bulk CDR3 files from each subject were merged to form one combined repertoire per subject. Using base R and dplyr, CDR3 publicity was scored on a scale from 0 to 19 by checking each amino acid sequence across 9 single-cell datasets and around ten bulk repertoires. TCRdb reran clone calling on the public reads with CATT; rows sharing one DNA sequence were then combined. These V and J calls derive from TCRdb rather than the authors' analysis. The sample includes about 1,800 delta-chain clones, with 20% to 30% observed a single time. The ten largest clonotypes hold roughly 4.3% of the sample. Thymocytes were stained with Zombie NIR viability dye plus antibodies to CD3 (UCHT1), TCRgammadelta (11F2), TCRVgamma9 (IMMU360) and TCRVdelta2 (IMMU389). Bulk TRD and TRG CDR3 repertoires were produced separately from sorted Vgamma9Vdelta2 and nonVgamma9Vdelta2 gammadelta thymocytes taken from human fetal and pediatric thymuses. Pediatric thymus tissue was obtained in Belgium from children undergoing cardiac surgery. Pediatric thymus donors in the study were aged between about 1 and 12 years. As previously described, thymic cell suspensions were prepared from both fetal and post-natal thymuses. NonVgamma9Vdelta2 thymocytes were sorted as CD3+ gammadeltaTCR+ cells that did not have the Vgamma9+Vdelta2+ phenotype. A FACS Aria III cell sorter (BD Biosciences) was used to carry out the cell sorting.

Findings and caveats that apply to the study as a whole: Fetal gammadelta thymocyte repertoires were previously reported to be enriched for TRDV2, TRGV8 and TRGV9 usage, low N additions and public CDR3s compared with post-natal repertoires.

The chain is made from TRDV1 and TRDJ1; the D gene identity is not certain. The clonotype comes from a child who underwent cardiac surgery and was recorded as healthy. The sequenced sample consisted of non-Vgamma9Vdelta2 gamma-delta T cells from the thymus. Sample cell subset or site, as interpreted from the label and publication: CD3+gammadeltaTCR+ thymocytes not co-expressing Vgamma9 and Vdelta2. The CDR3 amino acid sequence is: CALGNRRPSTDKLIF. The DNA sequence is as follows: TGTGCTCTTGGGAACAGAAGACCTAGCACCGATAAACTCATCTTT.